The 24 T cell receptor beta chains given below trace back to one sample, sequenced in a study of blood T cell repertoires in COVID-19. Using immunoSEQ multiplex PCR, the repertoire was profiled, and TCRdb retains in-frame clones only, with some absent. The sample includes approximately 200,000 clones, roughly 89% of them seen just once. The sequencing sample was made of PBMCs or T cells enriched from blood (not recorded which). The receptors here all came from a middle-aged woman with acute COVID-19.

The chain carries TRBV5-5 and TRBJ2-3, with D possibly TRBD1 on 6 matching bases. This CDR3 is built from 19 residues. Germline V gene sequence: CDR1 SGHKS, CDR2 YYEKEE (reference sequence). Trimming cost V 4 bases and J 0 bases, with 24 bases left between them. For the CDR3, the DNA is TGTGCCAGCAGCACAAGGATTTACAGGGCGACTTCTAGCACAGATACGCAGTATTTT. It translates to CASSTRIYRATSSTDTQYF.

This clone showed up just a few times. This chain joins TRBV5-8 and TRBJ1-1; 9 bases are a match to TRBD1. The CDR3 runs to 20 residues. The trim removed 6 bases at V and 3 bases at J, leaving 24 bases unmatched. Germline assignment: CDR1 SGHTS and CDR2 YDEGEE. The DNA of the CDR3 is TGTGCCAGCACGAACTGGATAAAGGGACAGGGAGTTGAGTGGGACACTGAAGCTTTCTTT. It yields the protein CASTNWIKGQGVEWDTEAFF.

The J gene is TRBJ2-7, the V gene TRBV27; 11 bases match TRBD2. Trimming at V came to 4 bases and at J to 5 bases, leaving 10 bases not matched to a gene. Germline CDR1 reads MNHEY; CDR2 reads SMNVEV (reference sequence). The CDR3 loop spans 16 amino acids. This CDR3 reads CASSSYSGRAFHEQYF. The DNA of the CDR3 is TGTGCCAGCAGTTCCTATAGCGGGAGGGCCTTCCACGAGCAGTACTTC.

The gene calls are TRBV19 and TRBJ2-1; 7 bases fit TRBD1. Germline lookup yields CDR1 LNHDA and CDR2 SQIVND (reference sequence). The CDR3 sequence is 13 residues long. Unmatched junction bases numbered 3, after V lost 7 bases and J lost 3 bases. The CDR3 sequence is CASIGQVYNEQFF. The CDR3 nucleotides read TGTGCCAGTATCGGACAGGTCTACAATGAGCAGTTCTTC.

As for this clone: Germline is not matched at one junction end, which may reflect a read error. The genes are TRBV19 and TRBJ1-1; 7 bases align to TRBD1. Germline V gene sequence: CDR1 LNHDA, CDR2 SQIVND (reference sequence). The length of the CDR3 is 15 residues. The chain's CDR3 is CASSLWTGLKTEAFF. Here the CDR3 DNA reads TGTGCCAGTAGTCTATGGACAGGTTTGAAAACTGAAGCTTTCTTT.

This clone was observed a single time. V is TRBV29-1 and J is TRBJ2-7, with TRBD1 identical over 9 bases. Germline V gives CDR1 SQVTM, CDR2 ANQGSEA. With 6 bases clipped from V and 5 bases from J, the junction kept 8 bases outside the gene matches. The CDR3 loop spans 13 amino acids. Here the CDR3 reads CSVTDRGGHEQYF. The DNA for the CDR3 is TGCAGCGTGACGGACAGGGGAGGCCACGAGCAGTACTTC.

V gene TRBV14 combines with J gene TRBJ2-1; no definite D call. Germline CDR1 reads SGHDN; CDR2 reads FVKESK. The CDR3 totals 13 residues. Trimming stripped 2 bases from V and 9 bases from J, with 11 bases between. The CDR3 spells CASSQSWAGEQFF. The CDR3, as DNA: TGTGCCAGCAGCCAATCGTGGGCCGGTGAGCAGTTCTTC.

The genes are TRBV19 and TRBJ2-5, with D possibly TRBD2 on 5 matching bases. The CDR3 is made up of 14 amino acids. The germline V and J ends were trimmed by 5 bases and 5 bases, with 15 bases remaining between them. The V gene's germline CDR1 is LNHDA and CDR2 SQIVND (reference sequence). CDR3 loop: CASSFGVGYETQYF. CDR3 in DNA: TGTGCCAGTAGTTTCGGGGTGGGTTACGAGACCCAGTACTTC.

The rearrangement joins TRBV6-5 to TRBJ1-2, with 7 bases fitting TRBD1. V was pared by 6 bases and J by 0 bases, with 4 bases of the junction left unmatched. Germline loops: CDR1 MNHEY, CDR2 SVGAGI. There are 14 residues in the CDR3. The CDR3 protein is CASRQQGTNYGYTF. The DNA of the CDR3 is TGTGCCAGCAGGCAACAGGGGACTAACTATGGCTACACCTTC.

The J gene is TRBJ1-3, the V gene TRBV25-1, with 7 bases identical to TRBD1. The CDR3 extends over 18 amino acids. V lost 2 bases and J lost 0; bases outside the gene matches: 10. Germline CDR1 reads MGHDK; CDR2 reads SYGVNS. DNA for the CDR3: TGTGCCAGCAGTGAACGCATAGGGCGGGACAGCTCTGGAAACACCATATATTTT. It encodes CASSERIGRDSSGNTIYF.

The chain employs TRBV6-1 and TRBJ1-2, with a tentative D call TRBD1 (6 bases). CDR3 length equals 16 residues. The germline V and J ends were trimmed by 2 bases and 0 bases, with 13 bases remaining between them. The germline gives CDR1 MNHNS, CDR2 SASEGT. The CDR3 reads CASSESGGTPNYGYTF. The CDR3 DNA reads TGTGCCAGCAGTGAATCCGGTGGGACACCTAACTATGGCTACACCTTC.

The CDR3 is CASTANGQGLGEQFF. In nucleotides, the CDR3 is TGTGCCAGCACAGCTAATGGACAGGGGCTCGGTGAGCAGTTCTTC. The rearrangement uses TRBV28 and TRBJ2-1; TRBD1 aligns across 9 bases. The CDR3 sequence is 15 residues long. V dropped 7 bases and J dropped 9; count of bases not matched to a gene: 13. Germline V gene sequence: CDR1 MDHEN, CDR2 SYDVKM. The full variable domain, completed using reference TRBV28 and TRBJ2-1, is DVKVTQSSRYLVKRTGEKVFLECVQDMDHENMFWYRQDPGLGLRLIYFSYDVKMKEKGDIPEGYSVSREKKERFSLILESASTNQTSMYLCASTANGQGLGEQFFGPGTRLTVL.

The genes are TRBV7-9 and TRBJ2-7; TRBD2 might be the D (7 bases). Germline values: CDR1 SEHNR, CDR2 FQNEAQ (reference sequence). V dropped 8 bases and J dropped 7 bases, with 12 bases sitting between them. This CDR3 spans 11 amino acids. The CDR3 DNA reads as TGTGCCAGCCGCGGGGGCTGGGAGCAGTACTTC. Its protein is CASRGGWEQYF.

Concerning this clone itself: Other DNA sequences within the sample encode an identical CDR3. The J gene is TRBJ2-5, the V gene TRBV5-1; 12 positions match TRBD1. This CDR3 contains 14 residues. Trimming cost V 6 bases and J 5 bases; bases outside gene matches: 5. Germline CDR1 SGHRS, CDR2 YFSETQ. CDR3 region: CASIGTGGAETQYF. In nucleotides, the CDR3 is TGCGCCAGCATAGGGACAGGGGGCGCGGAGACCCAGTACTTC.

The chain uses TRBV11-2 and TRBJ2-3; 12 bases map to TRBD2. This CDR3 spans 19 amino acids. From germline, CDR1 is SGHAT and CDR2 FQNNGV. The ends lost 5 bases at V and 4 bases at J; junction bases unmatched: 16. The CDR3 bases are TGTGCCAGCAGCCTCAAGGTGGCTAGCGGGGGGGACTCGCCAGATACGCAGTATTTT. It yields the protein CASSLKVASGGDSPDTQYF.

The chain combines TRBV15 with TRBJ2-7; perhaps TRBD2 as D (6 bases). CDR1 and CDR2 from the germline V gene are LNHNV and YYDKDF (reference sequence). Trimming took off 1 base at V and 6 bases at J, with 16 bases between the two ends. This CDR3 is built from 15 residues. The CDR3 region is CATSRAGGGAIEQYF. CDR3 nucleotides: TGTGCCACCAGCAGAGCTGGGGGAGGTGCAATCGAGCAGTACTTC.

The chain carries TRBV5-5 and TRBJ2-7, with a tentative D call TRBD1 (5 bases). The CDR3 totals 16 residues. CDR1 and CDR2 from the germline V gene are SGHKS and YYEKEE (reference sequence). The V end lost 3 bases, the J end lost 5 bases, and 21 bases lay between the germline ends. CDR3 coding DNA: TGTGCCAGCAGCTGGGGCGGAAACCCCGAGAGCGACGAGCAGTACTTC. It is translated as CASSWGGNPESDEQYF.

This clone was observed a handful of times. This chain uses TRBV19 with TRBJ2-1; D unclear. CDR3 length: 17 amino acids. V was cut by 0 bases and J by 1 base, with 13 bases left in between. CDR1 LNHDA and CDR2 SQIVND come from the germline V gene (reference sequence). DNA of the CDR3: TGTGCCAGTAGTATAGATATGAGGAGAATTTCCTACAATGAGCAGTTCTTC. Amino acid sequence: CASSIDMRRISYNEQFF.

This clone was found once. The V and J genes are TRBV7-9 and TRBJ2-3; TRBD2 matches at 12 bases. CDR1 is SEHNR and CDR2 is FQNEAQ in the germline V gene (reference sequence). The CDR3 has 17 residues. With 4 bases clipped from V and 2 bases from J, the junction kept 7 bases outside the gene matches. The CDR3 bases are TGTGCCAGCAGCTCCGTTAGGACTAGCGGGATCACAGATACGCAGTATTTT. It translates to CASSSVRTSGITDTQYF. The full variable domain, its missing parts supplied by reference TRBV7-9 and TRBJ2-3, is DTGVSQNPRHKITKRGQNVTFRCDPISEHNRLYWYRQTLGQGPEFLTYFQNEAQLEKSRLLSDRFSAERPKGSFSTLEIQRTEQGDSAMYLCASSSVRTSGITDTQYFGPGTRLTVL.

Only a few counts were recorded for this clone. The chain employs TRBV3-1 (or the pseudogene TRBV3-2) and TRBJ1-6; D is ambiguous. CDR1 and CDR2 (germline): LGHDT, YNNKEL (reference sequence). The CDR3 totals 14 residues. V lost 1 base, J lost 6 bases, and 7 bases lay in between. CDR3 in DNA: TGTGCCAGCAGCCAAGCGGAGGCTAATTCACCCCTCCACTTT. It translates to CASSQAEANSPLHF.

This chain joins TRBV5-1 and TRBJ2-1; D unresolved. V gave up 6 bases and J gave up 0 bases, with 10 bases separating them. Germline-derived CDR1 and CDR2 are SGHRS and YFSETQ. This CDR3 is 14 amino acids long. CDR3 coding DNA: TGCGCCAGCAAAGAGCTGAGCTCCTACAATGAGCAGTTCTTC. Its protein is CASKELSSYNEQFF.

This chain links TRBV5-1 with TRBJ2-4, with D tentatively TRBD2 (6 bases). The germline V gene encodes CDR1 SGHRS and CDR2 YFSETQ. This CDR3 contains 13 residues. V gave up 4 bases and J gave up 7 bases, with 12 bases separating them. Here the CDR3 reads CASSLGGENIQYF. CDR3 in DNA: TGCGCCAGCAGCCTTGGCGGGGAGAACATTCAGTACTTC. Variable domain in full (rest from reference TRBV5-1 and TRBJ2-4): KAGVTQTPRYLIKTRGQQVTLSCSPISGHRSVSWYQQTPGQGLQFLFEYFSETQRNKGNFPGRFSGRQFSNSRSEMNVSTLELGDSALYLCASSLGGENIQYFGAGTRLSVL.

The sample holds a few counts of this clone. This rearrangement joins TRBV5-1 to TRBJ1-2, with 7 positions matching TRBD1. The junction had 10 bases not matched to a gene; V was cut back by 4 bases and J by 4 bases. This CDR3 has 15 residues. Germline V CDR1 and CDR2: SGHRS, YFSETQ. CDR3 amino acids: CASSPRGGAGYGYTF. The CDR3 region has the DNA TGCGCCAGCAGCCCGAGAGGGGGCGCGGGCTATGGCTACACCTTC.

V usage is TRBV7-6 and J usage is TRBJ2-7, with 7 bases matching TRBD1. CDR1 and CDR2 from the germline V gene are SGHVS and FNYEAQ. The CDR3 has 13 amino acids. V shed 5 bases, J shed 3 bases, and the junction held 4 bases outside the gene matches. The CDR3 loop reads CASSHRQGYEQYF. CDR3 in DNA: TGTGCCAGCAGCCACAGACAGGGCTACGAGCAGTACTTC.